What follows describes a single T cell receptor (beta chain). The antigen remains undetermined. CDR3 length: 14 residues. The germline V gene encodes CDR1 SQVTM and CDR2 ANQGSEA. The V and J ends lost 4 bases and 2 bases respectively, with 14 bases between them. TCRdb processed the 5' RACE reads anew with MiXCR; each CDR3 protein has one entry. The repertoire consists of 130,000 or so distinct CDR3 sequences, with about 15% occurring once and the leading ten covering around a third. The data stem from a study of CD8 T cells in ankylosing spondylitis. General study results and limits: A TCR beta motif of roughly eight highly homologous variants seemed to mark ankylosing spondylitis blood.

The rearrangement uses TRBV29-1 and TRBJ1-2; D may be TRBD1 (5 bases). This clonotype was sampled from a male donor with ankylosing spondylitis. Material for sequencing was blood, either unsorted or a sorted T cell fraction (not recorded which). The CDR3 here is CSVGGMVRNYGYTF. CDR3 in DNA: TGCAGCGTTGGGGGGATGGTTCGAAACTATGGCTACACCTTC.